This T cell receptor beta chain was identified during a study of metastatic and nonmetastatic thyroid tumors. Study-level background: It was across blood and tumor or nodule tissue from malignant and benign thyroid patients that repertoires were compared. Regarding the study as a whole: Patients with malignant thyroid tumors reportedly had significantly higher TCR beta diversity than those with benign nodules, in blood and tumor.

Per the original data handling: The study took CDR3 differences across clinicopathological groups and made a distant-metastasis classifier for papillary thyroid cancer from them. TCRdb re-called clones via MiXCR from the PCR reads. These V and J calls are TCRdb output, not the study's own analysis. Of approximately 25,000 clones listed, under 15% are singletons. Until they underwent thyroid surgery, no patient had received any treatment. V shed 7 bases, J shed 10 bases, and the junction held 6 bases outside the gene matches. The CDR3 runs 12 residues. This clone was recorded many times. Its antigen is unidentified.

The V and J genes are TRBV12-3 or TRBV12-4 and TRBJ1-4, with TRBD1 identical over 7 bases. The sequenced sample was blood. This receptor was taken from a female donor with papillary thyroid cancer or a benign thyroid nodule (not recorded which). Some clones in this sample may be carry-over from other donors' samples. DNA of the CDR3: TGTGCCAGCACCATTAACAGGGGAAAACTGTTTTTT. Its translation is CASTINRGKLFF.